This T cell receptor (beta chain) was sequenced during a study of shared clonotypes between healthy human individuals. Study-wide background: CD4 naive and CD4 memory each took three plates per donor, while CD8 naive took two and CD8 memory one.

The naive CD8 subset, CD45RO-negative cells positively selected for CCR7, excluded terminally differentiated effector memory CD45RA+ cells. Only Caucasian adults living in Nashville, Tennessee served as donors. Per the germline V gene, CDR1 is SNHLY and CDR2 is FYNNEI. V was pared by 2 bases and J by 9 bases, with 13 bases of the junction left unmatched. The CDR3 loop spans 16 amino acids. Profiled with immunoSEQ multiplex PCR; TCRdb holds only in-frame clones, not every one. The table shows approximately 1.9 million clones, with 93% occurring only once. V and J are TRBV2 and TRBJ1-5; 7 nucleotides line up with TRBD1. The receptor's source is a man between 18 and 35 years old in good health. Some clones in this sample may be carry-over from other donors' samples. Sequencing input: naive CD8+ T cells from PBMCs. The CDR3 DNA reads TGTGCCAGCAGTGAACCTTCCGGGACAGCCTCTCTGCCCCAGCATTTT. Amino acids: CASSEPSGTASLPQHF.